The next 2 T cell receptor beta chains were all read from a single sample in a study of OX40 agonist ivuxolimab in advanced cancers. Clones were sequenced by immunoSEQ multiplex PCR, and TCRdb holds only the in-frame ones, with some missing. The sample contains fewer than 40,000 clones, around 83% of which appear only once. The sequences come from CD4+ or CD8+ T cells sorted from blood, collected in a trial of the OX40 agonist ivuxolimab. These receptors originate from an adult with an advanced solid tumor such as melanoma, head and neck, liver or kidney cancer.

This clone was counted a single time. CDR3 residues: CASSRSGVLDTQYF. CDR3 bases: TGTGCCAGCAGCAGAAGCGGGGTTTTGGATACGCAGTATTTT. V gene TRBV9 combines with J gene TRBJ2-3, with 7 bases aligning to TRBD2. This CDR3 has 14 amino acids. J was trimmed by 6 bases and V by 4 bases; bases with no gene match: 8. Germline-derived CDR1 and CDR2 are SGDLS and YYNGEE. Supplemented by reference TRBV9 and TRBJ2-3, the full variable domain reads DSGVTQTPKHLITATGQRVTLRCSPRSGDLSVYWYQQSLDQGLQFLIQYYNGEERAKGNILERFSAQQFPDLHSELNLSSLELGDSALYFCASSRSGVLDTQYFGPGTRLTVL.

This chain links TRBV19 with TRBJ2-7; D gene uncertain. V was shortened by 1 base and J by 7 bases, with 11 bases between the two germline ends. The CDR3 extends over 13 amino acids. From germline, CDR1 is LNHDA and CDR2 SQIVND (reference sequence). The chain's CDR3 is CASSIGPKAEQYF. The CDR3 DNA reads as TGTGCCAGTAGTATAGGACCGAAAGCAGAGCAGTACTTC.